Listed below are T cell receptor beta chains from one sample, sequenced in a study of CD8+CD57+ T cells in acquired aplastic anemia. TCRdb called the reads again in MiXCR, with one record for every CDR3 protein. The sample contains 200,000 or so distinct CDR3 sequences, about 60% of which appear only once. Sequencing used sorted CD4+, CD8+, or CD8+CD57+ T cells (not recorded which) from PBMCs. The receptor source for this set is a human donor with aplastic anemia. Both conserved end residues are part of each CDR3. A D gene is named only where the DNA matches it firmly. The listing skips clone size in some rows; elsewhere it reads once, few, many or a size class.

NA	TRBD1	TRBV5-1	TRBJ2-7	CASSPNPGTGTYEQYF	TGCGCCAGCAGCCCGAATCCCGGGACAGGGACCTACGAGCAGTACTTC
once	NA	TRBV7-2	TRBJ2-7	CASSLWGDEQYF	TGTGCCAGCAGCTTATGGGGTGACGAGCAGTACTTC
NA	NA	TRBV7-2	TRBJ1-3	CASSWGRSGNTIYF	TGTGCCAGCAGCTGGGGACGTTCTGGAAACACCATATATTTT
NA	NA	TRBV20-1	TRBJ2-7	CSARGLDSSYEQYF	TGCAGTGCTAGAGGACTGGACAGCTCCTACGAGCAGTACTTC
NA	TRBD2	TRBV10-3	TRBJ2-1	CAISESFDTSDEQFF	TGTGCCATCAGTGAGTCGTTTGACACTAGCGATGAGCAGTTCTTC
few	TRBD1	TRBV29-1	TRBJ1-1	CSVRQGNTEAFF	TGCAGCGTTAGACAGGGGAACACTGAAGCTTTCTTT
NA	NA	TRBV15	TRBJ2-3	CATSRDPGQITGTQYF	TGTGCCACCAGCAGAGATCCTGGACAGATCACAGGTACACAGTATTTT
NA	NA	TRBV9	TRBJ2-3	CASSAEVQTTDTQYF	TGTGCCAGCAGCGCCGAGGTCCAAACCACAGATACGCAGTATTTT
NA	TRBD1	TRBV7-9	TRBJ1-2	CASSLGDSLANYGYTF	TGTGCCAGCAGCTTAGGGGACAGTCTAGCTAACTATGGCTACACCTTC
NA	NA	TRBV5-1	TRBJ2-5	CASSLGGGTQETQYF	TGCGCCAGCAGCTTGGGAGGGGGGACACAAGAGACCCAGTACTTC
NA	NA	TRBV7-2	TRBJ1-2	CASSLISGVQGYTF	TGTGCCAGCAGCTTAATATCTGGGGTACAGGGCTACACCTTC
many	TRBD1	TRBV5-1	TRBJ1-5	CASRTGRRNQPQHF	TGCGCCTCAAGGACAGGGAGGCGCAATCAGCCCCAGCATTTT
few	NA	TRBV7-6	TRBJ2-7	CASSLLGGFYEQYF	TGTGCCAGCAGCCTCCTTGGGGGGTTCTACGAGCAGTACTTC
NA	TRBD1	TRBV19	TRBJ2-2	CASSTTGEYALEPGELFF	TGTGCCAGTAGTACCACAGGGGAGTACGCCCTAGAGCCCGGGGAGCTGTTTTTT
NA	NA	TRBV5-1	TRBJ1-1	CASSPPGVGPEAFF	TGCGCCAGCAGCCCCCCCGGGGTTGGGCCTGAAGCTTTCTTT
few	NA	TRBV20-1	TRBJ2-4	CSAEDFRGNPNIQYF	NA
once	NA	TRBV5-8	TRBJ2-3	CASSVLGDTQYF	TGTGCCAGCAGCGTTCTAGGAGATACGCAGTATTTT
NA	NA	TRBV2	TRBJ2-5	CASSFLETQYF	TGTGCCAGCAGTTTTCTTGAGACCCAGTACTTC
NA	TRBD2	TRBV5-1	TRBJ2-7	CASSLGGGGAEEQYF	TGCGCCAGCAGCTTGGGTGGCGGGGGGGCCGAAGAGCAGTACTTC
many	TRBD2	TRBV7-3	TRBJ2-1	CASSPRGLANEQFF	TGTGCCAGCAGCCCAAGGGGACTAGCGAATGAGCAGTTCTTC
many	NA	TRBV5-1	TRBJ2-1	CASSLVDRSGFDEQFF	TGCGCCAGCAGCTTGGTTGATAGGTCCGGGTTCGATGAGCAGTTCTTC
NA	TRBD2	TRBV10-3	TRBJ2-5	CAISIAGGSQETQYF	TGTGCCATCAGCATAGCGGGGGGGAGCCAAGAGACCCAGTACTTC